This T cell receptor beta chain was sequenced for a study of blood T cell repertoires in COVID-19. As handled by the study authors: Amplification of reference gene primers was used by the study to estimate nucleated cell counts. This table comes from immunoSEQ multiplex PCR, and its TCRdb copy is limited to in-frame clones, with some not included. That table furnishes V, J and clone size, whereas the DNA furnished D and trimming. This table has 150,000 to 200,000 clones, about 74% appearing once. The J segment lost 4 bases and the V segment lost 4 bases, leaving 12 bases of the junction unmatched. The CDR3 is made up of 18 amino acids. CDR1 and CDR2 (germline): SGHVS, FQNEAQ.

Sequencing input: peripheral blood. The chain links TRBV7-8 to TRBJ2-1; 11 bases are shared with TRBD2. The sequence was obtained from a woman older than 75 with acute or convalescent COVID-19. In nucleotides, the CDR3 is TGTGCCAGCAGCTGGCGCCTCGAGACTAGCGGGACGTACAATGAGCAGTTCTTC. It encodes CASSWRLETSGTYNEQFF.